This T cell receptor beta chain was identified in a study of T-cell reconstitution after alpha-beta-depleted transplantation in children. This clonotype turned up a few times. The authors prepared the TCRbeta library with unique molecular identifiers. One entry per CDR3 protein, called by TCRdb with MiXCR from the PCR reads. Of 450,000 to 600,000 distinct CDR3 sequences listed, about 30% are singletons. Germline V gene lookup returns CDR1 GTSNPN and CDR2 SVGIG (reference sequence). The CDR3 has 16 amino acids. V lost 0 bases to trimming and J lost 4 bases, with 16 bases between them. This TCR was recovered from a human donor who donated a stem cell graft to a child with aplastic anemia. The sample consisted of PBMCs from the stem cell graft donor, taken from the stem cell graft. This chain connects TRBV30 to TRBJ2-1, with D tentatively TRBD1 (6 bases). CDR3 in DNA: TGTGCCTGGAGTGTCCCGCAGGGGCCCCCTTACAATGAGCAGTTCTTC. It is translated as CAWSVPQGPPYNEQFF.